These T cell receptor beta chains were read from a single sample in a study of T-cell reconstitution after alpha-beta-depleted transplantation in children. TCRdb reprocessed the PCR reads with MiXCR, giving one entry per CDR3 protein. The sample has hundreds of thousands of distinct CDR3 sequences, roughly 16% seen once. The sequencing used PBMCs, mostly from graft donor cells, collected 360 days after TCRalphabeta/CD19-depleted stem cell transplant. All receptors come from a male patient aged 2 to 9 who had a stem cell transplant for acute lymphoblastic leukemia, so the T cells may come from the graft donor. Both conserved end residues are part of each CDR3. Each record gives: CDR3 DNA, CDR3 protein, D gene, clone size, V gene, J gene. A D gene is named only where the DNA matches it firmly. Not every row has a clone size; where given, it reads once, few, many or a size class.

DNA: TGTGCCAGCAGCTTAGGGACAGGGGTTGAGCCTGCTGAAGCTTTCTTT
CDR3: CASSLGTGVEPAEAFF
D: TRBD1
size: few
V: TRBV7-8
J: TRBJ1-1

DNA: TGTGCCAGCAGTTTGACTAGCGGTTTGGACAATGAGCAGTTCTTC
CDR3: CASSLTSGLDNEQFF
D: TRBD2
size: NA
V: TRBV2
J: TRBJ2-1

DNA: TGTGCCAGTAGTATGATGGAGAACACTGAAGCTTTCTTT
CDR3: CASSMMENTEAFF
D: NA
size: few
V: TRBV19
J: TRBJ1-1

DNA: TGCGCCAGCACAGGGGCTAGCGGGAGGGCCGTAAATGAGCAGTTCTTC
CDR3: CASTGASGRAVNEQFF
D: TRBD2
size: many
V: TRBV5-1
J: TRBJ2-1

DNA: TGTGCCAGCAGCGTAAGTGCGAGAGGGTCCTACGAGCAGTACTTC
CDR3: CASSVSARGSYEQYF
D: NA
size: NA
V: TRBV9
J: TRBJ2-7

DNA: TGTGCCAGCACCCTACAACCAGACAATGAGCAGTTCTTC
CDR3: CASTLQPDNEQFF
D: NA
size: many
V: TRBV12-3/TRBV12-4
J: TRBJ2-1

DNA: TGTGCCAGCAGTTTAGGGATAGGGGCCCCCCCAGATAGGCAGTATTTT
CDR3: CASSLGIGAPPDRQYF
D: NA
size: NA
V: TRBV12-3/TRBV12-4
J: TRBJ2-3

DNA: TGCGCCAGCAGCCGGGGGACTAGCACAGATACGCAGTATTTT
CDR3: CASSRGTSTDTQYF
D: NA
size: NA
V: TRBV5-1
J: TRBJ2-3

DNA: TGTGCCAGCAGCCAAGCCCGGGGACTAGCGGATAGCACAGATACGCAGTATTTT
CDR3: CASSQARGLADSTDTQYF
D: TRBD2
size: many
V: TRBV4-2
J: TRBJ2-3

DNA: TGTGCCAGCAGCCAAGTGGGGGCGGGAGTCAATTATTACGAGCAGTACTTC
CDR3: CASSQVGAGVNYYEQYF
D: NA
size: NA
V: TRBV4-2
J: TRBJ2-7

DNA: TGTGCCTGGAAAGGGGCAACTAATGAAAAACTGTTTTTT
CDR3: CAWKGATNEKLFF
D: NA
size: few
V: TRBV30
J: TRBJ1-4

DNA: TGTGCCAGCAGCCTTCTGAGTGGCCCTGGGGGCGAGCAGTACTTC
CDR3: CASSLLSGPGGEQYF
D: NA
size: few
V: TRBV7-9
J: TRBJ2-7

DNA: TGTGCCACCAGTGATCCGACTAGCGGGAGAATCGATGAGCAGTTCTTC
CDR3: CATSDPTSGRIDEQFF
D: TRBD2
size: few
V: TRBV24-1
J: TRBJ2-1

DNA: TGCGCCAGCAGCCAAGAAGGGGGGAACTCCTACAATGAGCAGTTCTTC
CDR3: CASSQEGGNSYNEQFF
D: NA
size: many
V: TRBV4-1
J: TRBJ2-1

DNA: TGTGCCAGCAGCTTAGGTCGAATGTCAGATACGCAGTATTTT
CDR3: CASSLGRMSDTQYF
D: NA
size: few
V: TRBV12-3/TRBV12-4
J: TRBJ2-3

DNA: TGCAGTGCTAGAACCTGGGGGGTCTATGGCTACACCTTC
CDR3: CSARTWGVYGYTF
D: NA
size: few
V: TRBV20-1
J: TRBJ1-2

DNA: TGTGCCAGCAGGGTTCTAGCAGAGGAGACCCAGTACTTC
CDR3: CASRVLAEETQYF
D: NA
size: NA
V: TRBV28
J: TRBJ2-5

DNA: TGCAGCGCGAGAGGACTAGACAATAGGGACTCCTACGAGCAGTACTTC
CDR3: CSARGLDNRDSYEQYF
D: TRBD2
size: few
V: TRBV29-1
J: TRBJ2-7

DNA: TGTGCCAGCAGCTTAGCCCGGGGCAGGGTCTTCTCCTACGAGCAGTACTTC
CDR3: CASSLARGRVFSYEQYF
D: NA
size: NA
V: TRBV7-9
J: TRBJ2-7

DNA: TGCGCCAGCAGCGTCAGGACTAGCGGATATATTGAGCTGTTTTTT
CDR3: CASSVRTSGYIELFF
D: TRBD2
size: NA
V: TRBV4-3
J: TRBJ2-2

DNA: TGTGCCACCACTAGCGGGAGTCTTTCCCAGTACTTC
CDR3: CATTSGSLSQYF
D: TRBD2
size: few
V: TRBV6-5
J: TRBJ2-5

DNA: TGTGCCACCAGCATTCGGGGGCGGGAGACCCAGTACTTC
CDR3: CATSIRGRETQYF
D: NA
size: NA
V: TRBV15
J: TRBJ2-5

DNA: TGCGCCAGCAGATATGTGACCGGGGAGCTGTTTTTT
CDR3: CASRYVTGELFF
D: NA
size: NA
V: TRBV5-1
J: TRBJ2-2

DNA: TGTGCCAGCAGGACAGGGCCCTACGAGCAGTACTTC
CDR3: CASRTGPYEQYF
D: TRBD1
size: NA
V: TRBV12-3/TRBV12-4
J: TRBJ2-7

DNA: TGTGCCAGCAGCTTAGACGTGGGGGCGCGTACCGGGGAGCTGTTTTTT
CDR3: CASSLDVGARTGELFF
D: NA
size: NA
V: TRBV7-9
J: TRBJ2-2

DNA: TGTGCCAGCAGCTTAAACCTTGACAGGGACGGGCACCGGAGGAATCAGCCCCAGCATTTT
CDR3: CASSLNLDRDGHRRNQPQHF
D: TRBD1
size: few
V: TRBV12-3/TRBV12-4
J: TRBJ1-5

DNA: TGCAGCGTTGAAGATTCATACACCTTC
CDR3: CSVEDSYTF
D: NA
size: few
V: TRBV29-1
J: TRBJ1-2